One sample yielded the 5 T cell receptor beta chains listed below, sequenced in a study of blood T cell repertoires in COVID-19. Generated by immunoSEQ multiplex PCR, the TCRdb table keeps only in-frame clones and is missing some. The profile shows tens of thousands of clones, around 78% of them singletons. The sequenced material came from peripheral blood. The receptors shown here come from a human donor in a cohort sampled during active COVID-19.

The rearrangement links TRBV19 to TRBJ1-6, with 9 bases lining up with TRBD1. V lost 7 bases, J lost 8 bases, and 12 bases stayed unmatched. Germline CDR1 and CDR2: LNHDA and SQIVND (reference sequence). This CDR3 contains 16 residues. The CDR3 region is CASNPIGGQGHSPLHF. The CDR3 bases are TGTGCCAGTAACCCTATCGGGGGACAGGGCCATTCACCCCTCCACTTT.

Only a few counts were recorded for this clone. The chain carries TRBV27 and TRBJ2-1; TRBD2 matches at 9 bases. CDR1 is MNHEY and CDR2 is SMNVEV in the germline V gene (reference sequence). The CDR3 sequence is 18 residues long. V lost 0 bases to trimming and J lost 4 bases; unmatched junction nucleotides: 10. CDR3 sequence (DNA): TGTGCCAGCAGTTTATCGCCAGCGGGGGGACTCCTATACAATGAGCAGTTCTTC. Protein sequence: CASSLSPAGGLLYNEQFF.

There are a few counts of this clone. This chain's CDR3 is CASSSGLKDHEQYF. In nucleotides, the CDR3 is TGCGCCAGCAGTTCAGGGTTAAAGGATCACGAGCAGTACTTC. This chain connects TRBV5-1 to TRBJ2-7; possibly TRBD1 for D (5 bases). V was cut by 5 bases and J by 5 bases, with 17 bases left in between. Germline V gene data show CDR1 as SGHRS and CDR2 as YFSETQ. The CDR3 is 14 amino acids. Filled out from reference TRBV5-1 and TRBJ2-7, the complete variable domain reads KAGVTQTPRYLIKTRGQQVTLSCSPISGHRSVSWYQQTPGQGLQFLFEYFSETQRNKGNFPGRFSGRQFSNSRSEMNVSTLELGDSALYLCASSSGLKDHEQYFGPGTRLTVT.

The chain employs TRBV5-6 and TRBJ2-7; D perhaps matches TRBD2 (5 bases). The germline CDR1 and CDR2 sequences are SGHDT and YYEEEE. This CDR3 contains 13 residues. V dropped 4 bases and J dropped 1 base, with 9 bases sitting between them. The CDR3 protein is CASSPGMSYEQYF. The CDR3 bases are TGTGCCAGCAGCCCCGGGATGTCCTACGAGCAGTACTTC.

The chain is built from TRBV2 and TRBJ2-2, with a tentative D call TRBD2 (6 bases). The V and J ends lost 8 bases and 2 bases respectively, with 15 bases between them. The V gene's germline CDR1 is SNHLY and CDR2 FYNNEI. This CDR3 has 15 residues. CDR3 loop: CASGGGTRNTGELFF. CDR3 coding DNA: TGTGCCAGCGGAGGAGGGACCCGAAACACCGGGGAGCTGTTTTTT.